This T cell receptor beta chain was found in a study of Ad26.COV2.S vaccination and SARS-CoV-2 variants. About the research overall: Donor was assigned to the Ad26.COV2.S arm of trial COV1001. By the intramuscular route, Ad26.COV2.S was given once, or twice 56 days apart. Whole-study results and caveats: Once vaccination had occurred, spike-specific CD8+ and CD4+ T cell responses reportedly showed substantial breadth.

Generated by immunoSEQ multiplex PCR, the TCRdb table keeps only in-frame clones and is missing some. The table shows about 400,000 clones, with roughly 90% occurring only once. With respect to this clone: Its antigen is unidentified.

V gave up 5 bases and J gave up 3 bases; unmatched junction bases: 7. Per germline, CDR1 MNHEY and CDR2 SVGAGI. The CDR3 has 15 amino acids. The treatment: some 20 received Ad26.COV2.S at low or high dose, single or two shots; roughly five received placebo; per-sample allocation not given. Sampling was performed 63 days after the first vaccine or placebo injection. This chain links TRBV6-5 with TRBJ2-1, with 7 bases that match TRBD1. The clonotype comes from a person aged 18-65 years who received the Ad26.COV2.S COVID-19 vaccine or a placebo. Material: peripheral blood, obtained in a trial of Ad26.COV2.S vaccine versus placebo. In nucleotides, the CDR3 is TGTGCCAGCAGTCTCCGGGACAGAGACTACAATGAGCAGTTCTTC. This sequence encodes CASSLRDRDYNEQFF.